The 27 T cell receptor beta chains listed next were all sequenced from one sample in a study of Graves' ophthalmopathy and Graves' hyperthyroidism. Amplification from RNA transcripts yielded the TCR beta CDR3 regions. First-round RT-PCR used HTBI primers; second-round multiplex PCR followed. TCRdb used MiXCR to reprocess the multiplex PCR reads, holding one entry per CDR3 protein. This sample has around 1,000,000 distinct CDR3 sequences; less than 45% occur once, and the top ten carry more than 9.5%. Input material: peripheral blood or thyroid tissue (not recorded which). These receptors came from an adult man with Graves' hyperthyroidism.

This clonotype has a count of ten or more. V gene TRBV10-2 combines with J gene TRBJ1-1; TRBD1 matches 7 bases. Trimming removed 6 bases from V and 1 base from J; junction bases left unmatched: 5. This CDR3 is 14 amino acids long. Germline V gives CDR1 WSHSY, CDR2 SAAADI. The CDR3 DNA is TGCGCCAGCAGCCGGGGACAGACGAACACTGAAGCTTTCTTT. The encoded protein is CASSRGQTNTEAFF.

This clonotype was recorded many times. The chain links TRBV15 to TRBJ2-7; TRBD2 matches 12 bases. CDR3 length equals 14 residues. The V gene's germline CDR1 is LNHNV and CDR2 YYDKDF (reference sequence). The V gene end was trimmed by 3 bases and the J gene end by 4 bases; junction bases not matched to a gene: 1. The CDR3 DNA follows: TGTGCCACCAGCAGGACTAGCGGGAGTTACGAGCAGTACTTC. Its translation: CATSRTSGSYEQYF.

This sequence joins TRBV30 and TRBJ2-7; possible D gene TRBD1, 5 bases. Looked up from germline, CDR1 is GTSNPN and CDR2 is SVGIG (reference sequence). CDR3 length equals 12 residues. Trimming cost V 4 bases and J 7 bases, with 14 bases left between them. CDR3 region: CAWTGNSMEQYF. In nucleotides, the CDR3 is TGTGCCTGGACAGGGAATAGTATGGAGCAGTACTTC.

This clonotype was counted ten times or more. J is TRBJ1-4 and V is TRBV10-3, with TRBD1 matching over 7 bases. The CDR3 covers 14 residues. The J segment lost 7 bases and the V segment lost 3 bases, leaving 5 bases of the junction unmatched. The germline CDR1 and CDR2 sequences are ENHRY and SYGVKD. The CDR3 bases are TGTGCCATCAGTGAAGACAGGGACGGTGAAAAACTGTTTTTT. Protein product: CAISEDRDGEKLFF.

This clonotype was counted a single time. This may come from a read error, since a much larger clone is one base off. Lacking the conserved final phenylalanine or tryptophan, this CDR3 likely reflects a read error. This chain connects TRBV7-2 to TRBJ2-2, with D perhaps TRBD1 or TRBD2 (6 bases each). Germline-derived CDR1 and CDR2 are SGHTA and FQGNSA. V was shortened by 1 base and J by 0 bases, with 15 bases between the two germline ends. The CDR3 contains 18 residues. CDR3 in amino acids: CASSLGWRRGANTGELFS. The CDR3 bases are TGTGCCAGCAGCTTAGGGTGGCGGAGGGGGGCGAACACCGGGGAGCTGTTTTCT.

A few counts support this clonotype. The chain is built from TRBV10-1 and TRBJ2-6; D may match TRBD1 or TRBD2 (5 bases each). The germline V gene encodes CDR1 WNHNN and CDR2 SYGVQD (reference sequence). V was shortened by 0 bases and J by 13 bases, with 13 bases between the two germline ends. This CDR3 has 14 amino acids. This chain's CDR3 is CASSESRAGKVLTF. In nucleotides, the CDR3 is TGCGCCAGCAGTGAGTCGAGGGCAGGGAAGGTCCTGACTTTC.

The chain recombines TRBV29-1 with TRBJ2-7, with 8 bases matching TRBD1. This CDR3 region has 13 residues. The ends lost 6 bases at V and 2 bases at J; junction bases unmatched: 6. CDR1 is SQVTM and CDR2 is ANQGSEA in the germline V gene. Written as DNA, the CDR3 is TGCAGCGTGGCTACAGGGGGGACCTACGAGCAGTACTTC. It specifies CSVATGGTYEQYF.

This clonotype was counted between two and nine times. A read error is possible here, since a much larger clone lies one base away. The chain joins TRBV7-8 to TRBJ1-5; 7 bases map to TRBD1. The CDR3 runs 14 residues. Germline CDR1 reads SGHVS; CDR2 reads FQNEAQ. With 5 bases clipped from V and 6 bases from J, the junction kept 7 bases outside the gene matches. The CDR3 DNA sequence: TGTGCCAGCAGCAAAGACAGGGCTCGTCAGCCCCAGCATTTT. It is translated as CASSKDRARQPQHF.

This clonotype has more than one count but fewer than ten. The genes are TRBV27 and TRBJ1-1, with D unresolved. The CDR3 is 13 amino acids. Germline lookup yields CDR1 MNHEY and CDR2 SMNVEV (reference sequence). V lost 0 bases and J lost 4, with 6 bases in between. CDR3 protein: CASSLSSSTEAFF. CDR3 nucleotide sequence: TGTGCCAGCAGTTTATCGTCCAGCACTGAAGCTTTCTTT.

Comments on this clonotype: No conserved phenylalanine or tryptophan ends this CDR3, so it is likely a read error. This chain links TRBV7-2 with TRBJ2-5; tentatively, D is TRBD2 (6 bases). Germline CDR1 is SGHTA and CDR2 is FQGNSA. V gave up 3 bases and J gave up 5 bases, with 10 bases separating them. The CDR3 contains 13 residues. Here the CDR3 reads CASSFGGRETQYL. CDR3 bases: TGTGCCAGCAGCTTCGGGGGTCGGGAGACCCAGTACCTC.

This clonotype was counted at least ten times. Possible read error: a much larger clone is one base away. The chain has TRBV25-1 and TRBJ2-7; D possibly corresponds to TRBD1 (6 bases). This CDR3 contains 14 residues. CDR1 is MGHDK and CDR2 is SYGVNS in the germline V gene. V shed 4 bases and J shed 7 bases, with 17 bases lying between them. CDR3: CASSVHRVMGEQYF. In DNA form, the CDR3 reads TGTGCCAGCAGTGTACACAGGGTAATGGGTGAGCAGTACTTC.

This clonotype was recorded at least ten times. The chain has TRBV29-1 and TRBJ2-7; D is possibly TRBD1 (6 bases). The germline V and J ends were trimmed by 4 bases and 5 bases, with 9 bases remaining between them. The CDR3 has 11 amino acids. Germline CDR1 reads SQVTM; CDR2 reads ANQGSEA. The CDR3 region is CSVAQGNEQYF. DNA for the CDR3: TGCAGCGTTGCACAGGGTAACGAGCAGTACTTC.

This clonotype was detected a few times. J is TRBJ2-7 and V is TRBV19, with TRBD1 as a possible D gene (7 bases). The CDR3 length is 11 residues. Trimming took off 8 bases at V and 9 bases at J, with 14 bases between the two ends. CDR1 is LNHDA, CDR2 SQIVND, per germline (reference sequence). The CDR3 bases are TGTGCCAGTCAAGCAGGGGGGCTGCAGTACTTC. It encodes CASQAGGLQYF. The whole variable domain, remainder taken from reference TRBV19 and TRBJ2-7, is DGGITQSPKYLFRKEGQNVTLSCEQNLNHDAMYWYRQDPGQGLRLIYYSQIVNDFQKGDIAEGYSVSREKKESFPLTVTSAQKNPTAFYLCASQAGGLQYFGPGTRLTVT.

This clonotype was seen many times. CDR3 protein: CAISFPNQQGVGQYF. In DNA form, the CDR3 reads TGTGCCATCAGTTTCCCAAACCAACAGGGAGTGGGGCAGTACTTC. The chain recombines TRBV10-3 with TRBJ2-7, with a tentative D call TRBD1 (6 bases). V shed 5 bases and J shed 9 bases, with 23 bases lying between them. The CDR3 consists of 15 residues. CDR1 and CDR2 (germline): ENHRY, SYGVKD.

This clonotype appeared many times. This chain joins TRBV19 and TRBJ2-7; 11 bases map to TRBD2. This CDR3 comprises 15 residues. Germline-derived CDR1 and CDR2 are LNHDA and SQIVND (reference sequence). The trim removed 8 bases at V and 2 bases at J, leaving 8 bases unmatched. Here the CDR3 reads CASGLSGRAAYEQYF. DNA for the CDR3: TGTGCCAGTGGTCTTAGCGGGAGGGCCGCCTACGAGCAGTACTTC.

The chain joins TRBV9 to TRBJ1-3; D uncertain. V was cut by 0 bases and J by 8 bases, with 9 bases left in between. This CDR3 is 13 amino acids long. Germline V CDR1 and CDR2: SGDLS, YYNGEE. CDR3 region: CASSVEARDTIYF. In nucleotides, the CDR3 is TGTGCCAGCAGCGTAGAGGCCCGGGACACCATATATTTT.

J is TRBJ2-7 and V is TRBV29-1, with D perhaps assigned TRBD1 or TRBD2 (7 bases each). This CDR3 contains 14 residues. From germline, CDR1 is SQVTM and CDR2 ANQGSEA. Trimming removed 8 bases from V and 2 bases from J, with 19 bases in between. CDR3 in amino acids: CSSPARGGPYEQYF. The DNA of the CDR3 is TGCAGCAGCCCAGCCAGGGGGGGACCCTACGAGCAGTACTTC.

This clonotype was detected many times. The chain combines TRBV29-1 with TRBJ1-2, with a tentative D call TRBD1 (5 bases). V shed 1 base and J shed 7 bases, with 13 bases lying between them. In germline, CDR1 is SQVTM, CDR2 ANQGSEA. The CDR3 has 13 amino acids. The CDR3 here is CSVEGGRGFGYTF. The CDR3 region has the DNA TGCAGCGTTGAAGGGGGTAGGGGATTTGGCTACACCTTC.

This chain joins TRBV18 and TRBJ1-1; D is unclear. The germline V and J ends were trimmed by 5 bases and 1 base, with 8 bases remaining between them. The CDR3 length is 13 residues. Germline CDR1 and CDR2: KGHSH and LQKENI. The CDR3 DNA is TGTGCCAGCTCAAGCGAGACGAACACTGAAGCTTTCTTT. It is translated as CASSSETNTEAFF.

The chain uses TRBV28 and TRBJ2-7, with TRBD1 identical over 8 bases. The CDR3 is made up of 14 amino acids. Germline V gene data show CDR1 as MDHEN and CDR2 as SYDVKM. The V gene end was trimmed by 4 bases and the J gene end by 5 bases; junction bases not matched to a gene: 7. CDR3: CASSWRQGYHEQYF. DNA of the CDR3: TGTGCCAGCAGTTGGAGACAGGGGTACCACGAGCAGTACTTC.

This clonotype was seen repeatedly, ten times or more. The rearrangement uses TRBV6-6 and TRBJ2-5, with 11 bases aligning to TRBD2. The ends lost 6 bases at V and 1 base at J; junction bases unmatched: 7. The CDR3 has 16 residues. Germline CDR1 MNHNY, CDR2 SVGAGI (reference sequence). The CDR3 coding sequence is TGTGCCAGCAGACCTAGCGGGGGGATAACCCAAGAGACCCAGTACTTC. Amino acid sequence: CASRPSGGITQETQYF.

In regard to this clonotype: The junction departs from the called germline gene at one end, perhaps through a read error. The chain recombines TRBV28 with TRBJ2-7; no definite D call. Germline V lookup: CDR1 MDHEN, CDR2 SYDVKM. CDR3 length: 11 residues. The CDR3 sequence is CAGSFGSEQYF. CDR3 DNA sequence: TGTGCCGGCAGTTTCGGCAGCGAGCAGTACTTC.

Comment on this clonotype: This clone may be a read error of a much larger clone one base away. The gene calls are TRBV29-1 and TRBJ1-4; D unresolved. CDR1 and CDR2 (germline): SQVTM, ANQGSEA. Trimming removed 4 bases from V and 3 bases from J, with 9 bases in between. CDR3 length: 13 residues. In DNA form, the CDR3 reads TGCAGCGTTGGGGAGTGGCCTAATGAAAAACTGTTTTTT. Its translation is CSVGEWPNEKLFF.

A note on this clonotype: No conserved phenylalanine or tryptophan is present at the end of the CDR3, so a read error is the likely explanation. It is unclear where the CDR3 begins or ends on the DNA, so no DNA is shown, and the CDR3 is as TCRdb lists it. The chain is built from TRBV29-1 and TRBJ1-4. CDR1 SQVTM and CDR2 ANQGSEA come from the germline V gene. The CDR3 numbers 9 amino acids, ends counted. CDR3: CSVEKSTTY.

In DNA form, the CDR3 reads TGTGCCAGCAGCTTATTAGGAAGTCACACCATATATTTT. Protein: CASSLLGSHTIYF. The chain links TRBV7-2 to TRBJ1-3; no firm D call. The V gene's germline CDR1 is SGHTA and CDR2 FQGNSA. The CDR3 is 13 residues long. V lost 2 bases to trimming and J lost 8 bases, with 10 bases between them. Combining the CDR3 with reference TRBV7-2 and TRBJ1-3 gives the whole variable domain GAGVSQSPSNKVTEKGKDVELRCDPISGHTALYWYRQSLGQGLEFLIYFQGNSAPDKSGLPSDRFSAERTGGSVSTLTIQRTQQEDSAVYLCASSLLGSHTIYFGEGSWLTVV.

This clonotype has a count of ten or more. In nucleotides, the CDR3 is TGCAGCGTTGAAGGGCAACCGGGAGGGGTGGATGGCTACACCTTC. This codes for CSVEGQPGGVDGYTF. V and J are TRBV29-1 and TRBJ1-2; a possible D gene is TRBD1 (5 bases). V dropped 1 base and J dropped 6 bases, with 18 bases sitting between them. The V gene's germline CDR1 is SQVTM and CDR2 ANQGSEA. The CDR3 totals 15 residues.

The chain couples TRBV7-2 to TRBJ2-7; either TRBD1 or TRBD2 may supply D (5 bases each). The CDR3 extends over 14 amino acids. Trimming cost V 5 bases and J 4 bases, with 15 bases left between them. Germline CDR1 reads SGHTA; CDR2 reads FQGNSA. For the CDR3, the DNA is TGTGCCAGCAGCCTCCAGGTGGGGGAATACGAGCAGTACTTC. It yields the protein CASSLQVGEYEQYF.